Listed here are 27 T cell receptor beta chains from one sample, sequenced in a study of control samples from healthy donors and cancer patients. The method was immunoSEQ multiplex PCR; TCRdb's version includes in-frame clones alone and lacks a portion of them. The sample carries approximately 97,000 clones, approximately 80% recorded once. What was sequenced was blood. The receptors derive from a young man in good health.

The chain joins TRBV6-5 to TRBJ2-3, with 12 bases lining up with TRBD2. The CDR3 runs 16 residues. CDR1 is MNHEY, CDR2 SVGAGI, per germline. The J segment lost 1 base and the V segment lost 2 bases, leaving 1 base of the junction unmatched. CDR3 in DNA: TGTGCCAGCAGTTACCGGACTAGCGGGGGCACAGATACGCAGTATTTT. It is translated as CASSYRTSGGTDTQYF.

V gene TRBV19 combines with J gene TRBJ1-1, with D tentatively TRBD1 (5 bases). CDR1 is LNHDA and CDR2 is SQIVND in the germline V gene (reference sequence). The length of the CDR3 is 13 residues. V dropped 4 bases and J dropped 6 bases, with 12 bases sitting between them. The CDR3 sequence is CASSRNGGAEAFF. DNA of the CDR3: TGTGCCAGTAGTAGAAACGGGGGGGCTGAAGCTTTCTTT.

For the CDR3, the DNA is TGCGCCAGCAGCTTACAGGGTGTTCACGAGCAGTACTTC. Amino acids: CASSLQGVHEQYF. The chain recombines TRBV5-1 with TRBJ2-7; D might be TRBD1 (6 bases). This CDR3 has 13 amino acids. Germline V gives CDR1 SGHRS, CDR2 YFSETQ. Between the trimmed V and J ends, which lost 2 bases and 5 bases, there was a span of 11 bases.

The rearrangement uses TRBV30 and TRBJ1-1, with D maybe TRBD1 (5 bases). The ends were cut back, 4 bases at V and 1 base at J, with 10 bases in the middle. Per germline, CDR1 GTSNPN and CDR2 SVGIG (reference sequence). This CDR3 comprises 13 residues. The CDR3, as DNA: TGTGCCTGGATGAGACAGCCGAACACTGAAGCTTTCTTT. The encoded protein is CAWMRQPNTEAFF.

J is TRBJ1-6 and V is TRBV5-1; possibly TRBD1 for D (5 bases). The CDR3 extends over 14 amino acids. Trimming cost V 5 bases and J 6 bases, with 12 bases left between them. CDR1 is SGHRS and CDR2 is YFSETQ in the germline V gene. CDR3 DNA: TGCGCCAGCAGTGCCGGGACCACTAATTCACCCCTCCACTTT. Translation: CASSAGTTNSPLHF.

V usage is TRBV24-1 and J usage is TRBJ2-3; 7 bases match TRBD1. V lost 5 bases to trimming and J lost 2 bases; unmatched junction nucleotides: 6. Germline lookup yields CDR1 KGHDR and CDR2 SFDVKD. The CDR3 loop spans 15 amino acids. The CDR3 reads CATSARDSPTDTQYF. Here the CDR3 DNA reads TGTGCCACCAGTGCCCGGGACAGCCCCACAGATACGCAGTATTTT.

The rearrangement uses TRBV28 and TRBJ1-2, with a tentative D call TRBD1 (6 bases). This CDR3 is 14 amino acids long. Germline CDR1 reads MDHEN; CDR2 reads SYDVKM. Trimming cost V 3 bases and J 8 bases, with 16 bases left between them. DNA of the CDR3: TGTGCCAGCAGTTTCCCGGCAGGGGATCGCGGCTACACCTTC. Protein product: CASSFPAGDRGYTF.

The rearrangement links TRBV30 to TRBJ1-6; D is uncertain. The CDR3 extends over 14 amino acids. With 0 bases removed from V and 10 bases from J, the gap between germline ends came to 13 bases. Per the germline V gene, CDR1 is GTSNPN and CDR2 is SVGIG (reference sequence). This CDR3 reads CAWSVSLPGSPLHF. In DNA, the CDR3 is TGTGCCTGGAGTGTATCCTTGCCTGGCTCACCCCTCCACTTT.

The chain recombines TRBV11-1 with TRBJ2-7, with a possible D match to TRBD1 (6 bases). Germline values: CDR1 SGHAT, CDR2 FQDESV (reference sequence). V was clipped by 4 bases and J by 1 base, with 14 bases between them. The CDR3 extends over 15 amino acids. DNA of the CDR3: TGTGCCAGCAGCTCCTTAACGGGACAATCCTACGAGCAGTACTTC. Encoded protein: CASSSLTGQSYEQYF.

J is TRBJ2-3 and V is TRBV29-1, with 7 bases fitting TRBD1. Germline V gene sequence: CDR1 SQVTM, CDR2 ANQGSEA. The trim removed 7 bases at V and 1 base at J, leaving 5 bases unmatched. The CDR3 loop spans 13 amino acids. The DNA of the CDR3 is TGCAGCGCCTCCGGGACAGGCACAGATACGCAGTATTTT. This gives the protein CSASGTGTDTQYF.

The rearrangement joins TRBV3-1 (or the pseudogene TRBV3-2) to TRBJ2-3, with D possibly matching TRBD2 (6 bases). V lost 4 bases to trimming and J lost 0 bases, with 17 bases between them. Per the germline V gene, CDR1 is LGHDT and CDR2 is YNNKEL (reference sequence). The CDR3 sequence is 17 residues long. The CDR3 DNA follows: TGTGCCAGCAGCCCCGTACAACGCGGGGTGAGCACAGATACGCAGTATTTT. It encodes CASSPVQRGVSTDTQYF.

The chain is built from TRBV7-2 and TRBJ1-5, with 7 bases identical to TRBD1. The junction had 1 base not matched to a gene; V was cut back by 4 bases and J by 1 base. The CDR3 is 14 amino acids. CDR1 is SGHTA, CDR2 FQGNSA, per germline. The CDR3 bases are TGTGCCAGCAGCTCAGGGGGAAGCAATCAGCCCCAGCATTTT. It translates to CASSSGGSNQPQHF.

The chain uses TRBV7-3 and TRBJ1-5, with 7 bases matching TRBD1. Unmatched junction bases numbered 4, after V lost 4 bases and J lost 7 bases. Germline V gene sequence: CDR1 SGHTA, CDR2 FQGTGA. The CDR3 covers 13 residues. Written as DNA, the CDR3 is TGTGCCAGCAGCTCCCAGGGGGGGCAGCCCCAGCATTTT. Protein: CASSSQGGQPQHF.

This chain uses TRBV10-3 with TRBJ1-2; TRBD1 is a possible D gene (5 bases). Trimming took off 10 bases at V and 3 bases at J, with 12 bases between the two ends. The CDR3 runs 12 residues. Germline V CDR1 and CDR2: ENHRY, SYGVKD. The chain's CDR3 is CATPGRDYGYTF. CDR3 nucleotides: TGTGCCACCCCGGGACGGGACTATGGCTACACCTTC.

The V gene is TRBV30, the J gene TRBJ1-2; no reliable D call. Germline lookup yields CDR1 GTSNPN and CDR2 SVGIG (reference sequence). CDR3 length: 12 residues. With 8 bases removed from V and 5 bases from J, the gap between germline ends came to 15 bases. The CDR3 DNA reads TGTGCCCACCAGACGGACGGATATGGCTACACCTTC. This sequence encodes CAHQTDGYGYTF.

The V and J genes are TRBV3-1 (or the pseudogene TRBV3-2) and TRBJ2-2, with a possible D match to TRBD2 (5 bases). The CDR3 extends over 16 amino acids. Germline CDR1 and CDR2: LGHDT and YNNKEL (reference sequence). V shed 0 bases and J shed 0 bases, with 8 bases lying between them. The CDR3 nucleotides are TGTGCCAGCAGCCAAGAACCCGGGGCGAACACCGGGGAGCTGTTTTTT. The encoded protein is CASSQEPGANTGELFF.

The rearrangement links TRBV10-2 to TRBJ2-5; 15 bases map to TRBD2. Trimming at V came to 6 bases and at J to 4 bases, leaving 9 bases not matched to a gene. Germline assignment: CDR1 WSHSY and CDR2 SAAADI. This CDR3 region has 17 residues. Here the CDR3 reads CASSWTSGGAWGETQYF. CDR3 sequence (DNA): TGCGCCAGCAGCTGGACTAGCGGGGGGGCATGGGGAGAGACCCAGTACTTC.

The rearrangement uses TRBV28 and TRBJ1-6; 7 bases agree with TRBD1. Trimming took 6 bases from V and 11 from J; bases not matched to a gene: 4. The CDR3 consists of 12 residues. Germline CDR1 MDHEN, CDR2 SYDVKM. CDR3 DNA sequence: TGTGCCAGCAGCTCGACAGGGACACCCCTCCACTTT. Translated: CASSSTGTPLHF. Combining the CDR3 with reference TRBV28 and TRBJ1-6 gives the whole variable domain DVKVTQSSRYLVKRTGEKVFLECVQDMDHENMFWYRQDPGLGLRLIYFSYDVKMKEKGDIPEGYSVSREKKERFSLILESASTNQTSMYLCASSSTGTPLHFGNGTRLTVT.

The chain recombines TRBV12-3 or TRBV12-4 with TRBJ2-4, with 7 positions matching TRBD1. This CDR3 comprises 13 residues. Unmatched junction bases numbered 8, after V lost 6 bases and J lost 9 bases. The CDR3 nucleotides are TGTGCCAGCAGCCCGGGACAGCTGGCCATTCAGTACTTC. Residues: CASSPGQLAIQYF.

V is TRBV28 and J is TRBJ1-2; TRBD1 might be the D (6 bases). This CDR3 region has 13 residues. Germline assignment: CDR1 MDHEN and CDR2 SYDVKM. V dropped 7 bases and J dropped 4 bases, with 13 bases sitting between them. The CDR3 spells CASIGGRGYGYTF. The DNA of the CDR3 is TGTGCCAGCATAGGGGGGCGCGGCTATGGCTACACCTTC.

This chain connects TRBV5-1 to TRBJ1-6; TRBD1 is a possible D gene (5 bases). This CDR3 is 14 amino acids long. The germline V gene encodes CDR1 SGHRS and CDR2 YFSETQ. The V gene lost 4 bases and the J gene lost 6 bases, with 11 bases spanning the gap. CDR3 region: CASSPGRSNSPLHF. The CDR3 coding sequence is TGCGCCAGCAGCCCGGGACGGTCTAATTCACCCCTCCACTTT.

The chain joins TRBV5-6 to TRBJ1-2; 10 bases are shared with TRBD1. The CDR3 has 14 residues. V lost 1 base, J lost 8 bases, and 5 bases stayed unmatched. Germline lookup yields CDR1 SGHDT and CDR2 YYEEEE. The CDR3 DNA follows: TGTGCCAGCAGCTTGCGGGGACAGGGGTACGGCTACACCTTC. It yields the protein CASSLRGQGYGYTF.

The CDR3 loop reads CASSRYRDRAEAFF. The CDR3 nucleotides read TGTGCCAGCAGCCGGTACCGGGACAGGGCGGAAGCTTTCTTT. The genes are TRBV7-6 and TRBJ1-1, with 9 bases fitting TRBD1. The ends lost 5 bases at V and 8 bases at J; junction bases unmatched: 9. Germline loops: CDR1 SGHVS, CDR2 FNYEAQ. CDR3 size: 14 residues. Full variable domain (missing parts from reference TRBV7-6 and TRBJ1-1): GAGVSQSPRYKVTKRGQDVALRCDPISGHVSLYWYRQALGQGPEFLTYFNYEAQQDKSGLPNDRFSAERPEGSISTLTIQRTEQRDSAMYRCASSRYRDRAEAFFGQGTRLTVV.

The chain has TRBV5-6 and TRBJ2-7; maybe TRBD2 (6 bases). The germline V and J ends were trimmed by 3 bases and 2 bases, with 9 bases remaining between them. Germline CDR1 SGHDT, CDR2 YYEEEE. CDR3 length: 13 amino acids. The CDR3 protein is CASSWGEAYEQYF. The CDR3 nucleotides read TGTGCCAGCAGCTGGGGGGAGGCCTACGAGCAGTACTTC.

V and J are TRBV25-1 and TRBJ1-1, with D hard to call. Trimming removed 2 bases from V and 4 bases from J, with 11 bases in between. The CDR3 runs to 14 residues. Germline V gene sequence: CDR1 MGHDK, CDR2 SYGVNS. The DNA for the CDR3 is TGTGCCAGCAGTGAAAGAGGCAGGCTCACTGAAGCTTTCTTT. Translated: CASSERGRLTEAFF. Combining the CDR3 with reference TRBV25-1 and TRBJ1-1 gives the whole variable domain EADIYQTPRYLVIGTGKKITLECSQTMGHDKMYWYQQDPGMELHLIHYSYGVNSTEKGDLSSESTVSRIRTEHFPLTLESARPSHTSQYLCASSERGRLTEAFFGQGTRLTVV.

This clone was seen at least ten times. V usage is TRBV28 and J usage is TRBJ1-1; no reliable D call. CDR3 size: 13 residues. Germline V gene sequence: CDR1 MDHEN, CDR2 SYDVKM. Trimming removed 3 bases from V and 5 bases from J, with 10 bases in between. The CDR3 reads CASSFIERTEAFF. The DNA of the CDR3 is TGTGCCAGCAGTTTTATAGAGCGAACTGAAGCTTTCTTT.

The chain combines TRBV5-6 with TRBJ1-6; 7 bases align to TRBD1. The V gene's germline CDR1 is SGHDT and CDR2 YYEEEE. There are 13 residues in the CDR3. Unmatched junction bases numbered 3, after V lost 3 bases and J lost 9 bases. This CDR3 is CASSSGGSSPLHF. CDR3 nucleotides: TGTGCCAGCAGCTCAGGGGGGTCTTCACCCCTCCACTTT.